The source of this TCR beta chain is a study of PD-L1 blockade in urothelial cancer. Study-level information: Analysis of blood occurred 3 weeks (second dose) and 6 weeks after treatment start. There were a median of about 140,000 T cells in blood samples.

Trimming took off 2 bases at V and 8 bases at J, with 9 bases between the two ends. CDR1 and CDR2 from the germline V gene are LNHDA and SQIVND (reference sequence). This CDR3 contains 12 residues. The time point: peripheral blood 6 weeks after treatment start. The count of this clone is one. Its antigen is unknown. Notes on the study in general: Better progression-free and overall survival followed lower pretreatment blood clonality.

Spiking of synthetic TCR analog templates was performed in each PCR. The data were produced by immunoSEQ multiplex PCR, yet TCRdb's version contains in-frame clones alone and is incomplete. This sample has about 130,000 clones; roughly 82% occur once, and the top ten carry 2.4%. The source is a man between 50 and 59 years old with urothelial cancer. The sample in question was PBMCs, obtained around atezolizumab (anti-PD-L1) treatment. This sequence joins TRBV19 and TRBJ1-2; TRBD1 is a possible D gene (5 bases). In DNA, the CDR3 is TGTGCCAGTAGTATAAGGAGGGGAGGCTACACCTTC. It codes for CASSIRRGGYTF.